The clone carrying this T cell receptor beta chain came up many times. What it binds is unknown. Blood sampling occurred at first hyperthyroidism diagnosis, ahead of any ophthalmopathy symptoms. CDR3 length: 13 amino acids. V lost 0 bases, J lost 6 bases, and 6 bases lay in between. In germline, CDR1 is LGHDT, CDR2 YNNKEL (reference sequence). The record originates from a study of T cells in Graves' hyperthyroidism and ophthalmopathy. For the study at large: Peripheral blood sampling occurred at initial diagnosis, before any treatment.

RNA transcripts served as the template for amplifying TCR beta CDR3 regions. The TCR CDR3 first-round RT-PCR relied on the HTBI primer set. TCRdb analysed the multiplex PCR reads with MiXCR anew, one entry per CDR3 protein. The sample contains 600,000 to 850,000 distinct CDR3 sequences, around 20% of which appear only once. Study-level points and caveats: Most clonotypes that expanded in the thyroid above 0.001 also showed up in blood.

This sequence was found in a woman aged 45 to 65 with Graves' hyperthyroidism that later progressed to Graves' ophthalmopathy. The rearrangement joins TRBV3-1 to TRBJ1-5; D gene uncertain. Sequenced material: blood. CDR3 sequence reads: CASSQDRSQPQHF. The CDR3 bases are TGTGCCAGCAGCCAAGATCGTAGTCAGCCCCAGCATTTT.